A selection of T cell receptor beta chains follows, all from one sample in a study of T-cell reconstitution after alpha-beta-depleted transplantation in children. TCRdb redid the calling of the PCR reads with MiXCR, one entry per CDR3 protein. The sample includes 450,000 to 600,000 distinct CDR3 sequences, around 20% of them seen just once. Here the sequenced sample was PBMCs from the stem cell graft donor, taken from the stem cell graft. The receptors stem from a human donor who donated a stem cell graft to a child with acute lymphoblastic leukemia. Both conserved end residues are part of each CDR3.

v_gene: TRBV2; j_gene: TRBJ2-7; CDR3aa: CARGTGRGQYF
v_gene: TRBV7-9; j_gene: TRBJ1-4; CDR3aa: CASTLYVGGREKLFF
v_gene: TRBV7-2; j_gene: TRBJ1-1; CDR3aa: CASSLVTGGAITEAFF
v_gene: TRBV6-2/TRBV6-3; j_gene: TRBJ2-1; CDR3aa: CASSYSSGRAGFF
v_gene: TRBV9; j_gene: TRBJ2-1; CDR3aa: CASSVKLAGSGGCEQFF
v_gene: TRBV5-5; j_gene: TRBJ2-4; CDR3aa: CASSLWGGRAGGKNIQYF
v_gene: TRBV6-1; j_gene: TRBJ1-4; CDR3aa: CASRTGTPINEKLFF
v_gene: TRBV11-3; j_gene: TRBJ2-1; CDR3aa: CASSLDRPPGNEQFF
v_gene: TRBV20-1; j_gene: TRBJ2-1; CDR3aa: CISLSREGQSEQFF
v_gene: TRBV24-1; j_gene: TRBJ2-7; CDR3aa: CATSDHTSGHYEQYF
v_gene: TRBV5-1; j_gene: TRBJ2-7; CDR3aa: CASSLQANSYEQYF
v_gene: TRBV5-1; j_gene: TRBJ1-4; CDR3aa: CASSLEGRGLEKLFF
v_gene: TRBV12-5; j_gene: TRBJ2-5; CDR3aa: CASGHRPTGVGETQYF
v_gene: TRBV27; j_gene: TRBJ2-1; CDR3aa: CASSPTGAAEQFF
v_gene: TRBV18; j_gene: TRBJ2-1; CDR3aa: CASSPPNPGSYNEQFF
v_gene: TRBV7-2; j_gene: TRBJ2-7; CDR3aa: CASSNRGLYEQYF
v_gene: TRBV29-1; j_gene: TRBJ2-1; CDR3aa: CSAGRTNEQFF
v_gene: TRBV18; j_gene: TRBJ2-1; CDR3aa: CASSPGGAYNEQFF
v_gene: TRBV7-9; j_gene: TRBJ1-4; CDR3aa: CASSLRKGEEKLFF
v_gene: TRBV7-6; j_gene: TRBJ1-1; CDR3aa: CASSHITGGTEAFF
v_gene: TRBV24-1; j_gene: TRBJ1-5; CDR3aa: CATSGTGNQPQHF
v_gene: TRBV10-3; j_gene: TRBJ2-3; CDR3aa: CAISDSGSPTDTQYF
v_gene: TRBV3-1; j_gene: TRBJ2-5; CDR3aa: CASSPWASGHQETQYF